This T cell receptor (beta chain) was recorded in a study of cytomegalovirus exposure and HLA in healthy donors. The overall study: Counted in an early data release were about 85 million unique TCRs from HLA-typed donors.

Trimming took 8 bases from V and 0 from J; bases not matched to a gene: 6. Looked up from germline, CDR1 is MNHNY and CDR2 is SVGAGI (reference sequence). CDR3 size: 14 residues. The primer mix had 60 Vbeta and 13 Jbeta primers. Sequenced by immunoSEQ multiplex PCR; TCRdb stores in-frame clones only, minus some. The table shows 130,000 or so clones, with roughly 9.6% occurring only once. The chain uses TRBV6-6 and TRBJ1-1, with TRBD1 matching 7 bases. Specimen: PBMCs. This receptor was obtained from a middle-aged woman in good health and CMV-seropositive. This CDR3 reads CASGPGGMNTEAFF. The DNA for the CDR3 is TGTGCCAGCGGGCCAGGGGGGATGAACACTGAAGCTTTCTTT.